What follows are 32 T cell receptor beta chains derived from one specimen sequenced in a study of long-term antiretroviral therapy in people with HIV. Version v3.0 of the immunoSEQ assay ran at survey level. Assay used: immunoSEQ multiplex PCR; TCRdb lists only in-frame clones, some missing. The table lists about 40,000 clones, 75% to 90% of them singletons. Sequences were derived from unsorted PBMCs, sampled 1 year after starting antiretroviral therapy. The receptors here all came from a man between 18 and 29 years old with HIV.

The chain combines TRBV7-6 with TRBJ1-1, with 7 bases matching TRBD1. In germline, CDR1 is SGHVS, CDR2 FNYEAQ. V dropped 6 bases and J dropped 3; count of bases not matched to a gene: 10. The CDR3 runs to 15 residues. The CDR3 DNA reads TGTGCCAGCAGTCTAGGGACAGCAGCCTACACTGAAGCTTTCTTT. Protein product: CASSLGTAAYTEAFF.

The CDR3 reads CASSPTGIYGYTF. CDR3 nucleotides: TGTGCCAGCAGCCCGACGGGAATCTATGGCTACACCTTC. This chain connects TRBV7-2 to TRBJ1-2; D is ambiguous. The CDR3 runs to 13 residues. Germline CDR1 is SGHTA and CDR2 is FQGNSA. V lost 5 bases to trimming and J lost 4 bases, with 11 bases between them.

V usage is TRBV28 and J usage is TRBJ2-7; D is unresolved. The CDR3 spans 14 residues. The germline V gene has CDR1 MDHEN and CDR2 SYDVKM. V shed 7 bases and J shed 3 bases, with 16 bases lying between them. CDR3 in DNA: TGTGCCAGCATCGATTCCCGGGCGTTCTACGAGCAGTACTTC. Its protein is CASIDSRAFYEQYF.

Only a few counts were recorded for this clone. The chain has TRBV6-5 and TRBJ1-6; a weak D match, TRBD1 (6 bases). Trimming pared 6 bases from V and 7 bases from J, leaving 16 bases between. Germline lookup yields CDR1 MNHEY and CDR2 SVGAGI. The CDR3 is 15 residues long. The DNA for the CDR3 is TGTGCCAGCAGGAATAGGGACATAGGCAATTCACCCCTCCACTTT. Residues: CASRNRDIGNSPLHF.

The V gene is TRBV19, the J gene TRBJ2-5; D might be TRBD1 (5 bases). The germline V gene encodes CDR1 LNHDA and CDR2 SQIVND (reference sequence). The CDR3 runs to 15 residues. The V end lost 7 bases, the J end lost 4 bases, and 19 bases lay between the germline ends. The CDR3 bases are TGTGCCAGTACCGACCTAGGGGCTCCGGGAGAGACCCAGTACTTC. Protein sequence: CASTDLGAPGETQYF. Together with reference TRBV19 and TRBJ2-5, the CDR3 gives the full variable domain: DGGITQSPKYLFRKEGQNVTLSCEQNLNHDAMYWYRQDPGQGLRLIYYSQIVNDFQKGDIAEGYSVSREKKESFPLTVTSAQKNPTAFYLCASTDLGAPGETQYFGPGTRLLVL.

The sample holds a few counts of this clone. This rearrangement joins TRBV9 to TRBJ2-7; TRBD1 aligns across 8 bases. J gave up 0 bases and V 0 bases, and 11 bases lay outside the gene matches. The CDR3 length is 18 residues. Germline CDR1 is SGDLS and CDR2 is YYNGEE. CDR3 DNA: TGTGCCAGCAGCGTAGCCGATCAGGGACAGGCTCGCTCCTACGAGCAGTACTTC. This translates into CASSVADQGQARSYEQYF.

This sequence joins TRBV6-1 and TRBJ1-1, with a tentative D call TRBD1 (5 bases). Germline-derived CDR1 and CDR2 are MNHNS and SASEGT. The ends were cut back, 3 bases at V and 1 base at J, with 9 bases in the middle. The CDR3 totals 14 residues. CDR3 in amino acids: CASSEFQGNTEAFF. The CDR3 bases are TGTGCCAGCAGTGAGTTTCAGGGGAACACTGAAGCTTTCTTT.

The V gene is TRBV6-1, the J gene TRBJ2-7; either TRBD1 or TRBD2 may supply D (5 bases each). The CDR3 covers 14 residues. With 5 bases removed from V and 3 bases from J, the gap between germline ends came to 14 bases. Germline lookup yields CDR1 MNHNS and CDR2 SASEGT. The CDR3 DNA is TGTGCCAGCAGTAGAACCGGGACCCTCTACGAGCAGTACTTC. Protein product: CASSRTGTLYEQYF.

The J gene is TRBJ1-5, the V gene TRBV29-1; D not resolved. Germline CDR1 is SQVTM and CDR2 is ANQGSEA. V was shortened by 8 bases and J by 0 bases, with 14 bases between the two germline ends. The CDR3 is made up of 14 amino acids. CDR3 bases: TGCAGCTTCTGTGAGGGAAATAGCAATCAGCCCCAGCATTTT. The encoded protein is CSFCEGNSNQPQHF.

This clone occurred a few times. The chain combines TRBV7-9 with TRBJ2-7, with unresolved D. With 4 bases removed from V and 0 bases from J, the gap between germline ends came to 13 bases. The CDR3 has 15 residues. Germline V lookup: CDR1 SEHNR, CDR2 FQNEAQ (reference sequence). The CDR3 region is CASSYLPGSSYEQYF. DNA for the CDR3: TGTGCCAGCAGCTATCTCCCCGGAAGCTCCTACGAGCAGTACTTC.

J is TRBJ1-1 and V is TRBV10-3; the D is unclear. Trimming left V 2 bases short and J 7 bases short, with 8 bases between. CDR3 length: 12 residues. The V gene's germline CDR1 is ENHRY and CDR2 SYGVKD. CDR3 loop: CAISEGDGEAFF. The DNA for the CDR3 is TGTGCCATCAGTGAGGGGGATGGTGAAGCTTTCTTT.

The chain uses TRBV5-1 and TRBJ2-6; weak D call: TRBD1 (6 bases). V lost 4 bases, J lost 0 bases, and 17 bases lay in between. CDR1 and CDR2 (germline): SGHRS, YFSETQ. There are 18 residues in the CDR3. The CDR3: CASSTISQGISGANVLTF. The CDR3 bases are TGCGCCAGCAGCACGATTTCTCAGGGGATCTCTGGGGCCAACGTCCTGACTTTC.

The sample holds a few counts of this clone. This chain connects TRBV2 to TRBJ1-6; no clear D. The germline V gene encodes CDR1 SNHLY and CDR2 FYNNEI. This CDR3 comprises 14 residues. V shed 3 bases and J shed 7 bases, with 10 bases lying between them. CDR3 amino acids: CASSEGFGNSPLHF. The CDR3 DNA reads as TGTGCCAGCAGTGAGGGGTTTGGAAATTCACCCCTCCACTTT.

This clone has more than one count but fewer than ten. This chain connects TRBV29-1 to TRBJ1-2, with unresolved D. There are 14 residues in the CDR3. With 2 bases removed from V and 4 bases from J, the gap between germline ends came to 14 bases. Germline V gene sequence: CDR1 SQVTM, CDR2 ANQGSEA. Here the CDR3 DNA reads TGCAGCGTTGAATCCCCGGGAACCTTCTATGGCTACACCTTC. It codes for CSVESPGTFYGYTF.

This clone was counted a single time. The rearrangement links TRBV27 to TRBJ1-1; tentative D call: TRBD1 (5 bases). CDR1 is MNHEY, CDR2 SMNVEV, per germline (reference sequence). The CDR3 has 16 residues. Trimming cost V 0 bases and J 3 bases, with 14 bases left between them. CDR3 in amino acids: CASSLSTGGLDTEAFF. The CDR3 region has the DNA TGTGCCAGCAGTTTATCTACCGGGGGACTCGACACTGAAGCTTTCTTT.

The chain's CDR3 is CASSLLGRGGNTGELFF. DNA of the CDR3: TGTGCCAGCAGTTTATTAGGCAGGGGGGGGAACACCGGGGAGCTGTTTTTT. This chain uses TRBV27 with TRBJ2-2; D is possibly TRBD1 or TRBD2 (7 bases each). The germline CDR1 and CDR2 sequences are MNHEY and SMNVEV (reference sequence). CDR3 length: 17 amino acids. Trimming stripped 1 base from V and 1 base from J, with 13 bases between.

This chain links TRBV27 with TRBJ1-1; maybe TRBD1 (6 bases). Germline loops: CDR1 MNHEY, CDR2 SMNVEV (reference sequence). The CDR3 consists of 15 residues. V shed 6 bases and J shed 5 bases, with 19 bases lying between them. The CDR3 DNA is TGTGCCAGCAGGTTAGGAGAGGGGGGAGGTACTGAAGCTTTCTTT. It codes for CASRLGEGGGTEAFF.

The rearrangement links TRBV18 to TRBJ1-4; a possible D gene is TRBD1 (6 bases). CDR1 is KGHSH, CDR2 LQKENI, per germline. The length of the CDR3 is 16 residues. V gave up 3 bases and J gave up 8 bases, with 19 bases separating them. CDR3 sequence: CASSPAMGGREEKLFF. For the CDR3, the DNA is TGTGCCAGCTCACCGGCCATGGGGGGCAGAGAGGAAAAACTGTTTTTT.

This rearrangement joins TRBV6-1 to TRBJ2-1; D gene unclear. There are 16 residues in the CDR3. V lost 3 bases to trimming and J lost 1 base, with 13 bases between them. Germline V gene lookup returns CDR1 MNHNS and CDR2 SASEGT. DNA of the CDR3: TGTGCCAGCAGTGATGCAGCTTCCAGGTCCTACAATGAGCAGTTCTTC. This encodes CASSDAASRSYNEQFF.

This rearrangement joins TRBV19 to TRBJ1-2, with a possible D match to TRBD1 (6 bases). Germline assignment: CDR1 LNHDA and CDR2 SQIVND (reference sequence). The CDR3 is 13 amino acids. V was shortened by 8 bases and J by 7 bases, with 17 bases between the two germline ends. CDR3 residues: CASGVGGLRGYTF. The CDR3 bases are TGTGCCAGTGGTGTAGGGGGGCTGCGTGGCTACACCTTC.

The chain couples TRBV5-1 to TRBJ2-1; 11 bases are a match to TRBD2. The V gene's germline CDR1 is SGHRS and CDR2 YFSETQ. The CDR3 has 19 amino acids. V dropped 0 bases and J dropped 0; count of bases not matched to a gene: 8. This CDR3 reads CASSLGSSGGLSSYNEQFF. The CDR3 nucleotides are TGCGCCAGCAGCTTGGGATCTAGCGGGGGGCTCAGCTCCTACAATGAGCAGTTCTTC.

This chain connects TRBV7-2 to TRBJ1-2; D might be TRBD1 (5 bases). The V gene lost 0 bases and the J gene lost 6 bases, with 8 bases spanning the gap. Germline V gene lookup returns CDR1 SGHTA and CDR2 FQGNSA. CDR3 length: 13 amino acids. The CDR3 bases are TGTGCCAGCAGCTTAGCAGGGGATCATGGCTACACCTTC. Its protein is CASSLAGDHGYTF.

The chain couples TRBV6-5 to TRBJ2-6; D is unclear. Germline V CDR1 and CDR2: MNHEY, SVGAGI. CDR3 length: 14 amino acids. Trimming removed 5 bases at V and 0 bases at J, with 5 bases between. As DNA, the CDR3 is TGTGCCAGCAGTGGAAGCTCTGGGGCCAACGTCCTGACTTTC. Translating gives CASSGSSGANVLTF.

The V gene is TRBV4-1, the J gene TRBJ2-7, with 11 bases fitting TRBD1. This CDR3 region has 15 residues. Germline trimming cut 2 bases from V and 5 bases from J; bases unmatched to any gene: 5. Per the germline V gene, CDR1 is MGHRA and CDR2 is YSYEKL. The CDR3 here is CASSQSPGQGDEQYF. DNA for the CDR3: TGCGCCAGCAGCCAATCACCGGGACAGGGGGACGAGCAGTACTTC.

This clone was detected only once. The V gene is TRBV4-1, the J gene TRBJ1-5; D may be TRBD1 (6 bases). With 5 bases removed from V and 6 bases from J, the gap between germline ends came to 17 bases. The CDR3 totals 15 residues. The V gene's germline CDR1 is MGHRA and CDR2 YSYEKL. The CDR3 here is CASSDPRGTGQPQHF. The CDR3 coding sequence is TGCGCCAGCAGCGATCCTAGGGGGACGGGTCAGCCCCAGCATTTT.

The rearrangement joins TRBV6-6 to TRBJ1-1, with D possibly being TRBD1 (5 bases). Germline V gene lookup returns CDR1 MNHNY and CDR2 SVGAGI (reference sequence). The CDR3 sequence is 15 residues long. Trimming cost V 7 bases and J 3 bases, with 18 bases left between them. CDR3 in amino acids: CASIPPEGRDTEAFF. In nucleotides, the CDR3 is TGTGCCAGCATTCCCCCAGAGGGCAGGGACACTGAAGCTTTCTTT.

V usage is TRBV7-3 and J usage is TRBJ2-1; 9 bases are a match to TRBD2. With V trimmed by 2 bases and J by 4 bases, 6 bases remained unmatched. Germline loops: CDR1 SGHTA, CDR2 FQGTGA. The CDR3 length is 16 residues. The CDR3 spells CASSLHSGRGYNEQFF. CDR3 nucleotide sequence: TGTGCCAGCAGCTTACATAGCGGGAGAGGATACAATGAGCAGTTCTTC.

This chain links TRBV28 with TRBJ2-1; 11 nucleotides line up with TRBD2. Germline V lookup: CDR1 MDHEN, CDR2 SYDVKM. This CDR3 comprises 15 residues. J gave up 8 bases and V 3 bases, and 6 bases lay outside the gene matches. The CDR3 DNA is TGTGCCAGCAGTTTTAGGACTAGCGGGTGGGATGAGCAGTTCTTC. The encoded protein is CASSFRTSGWDEQFF.

The chain links TRBV27 to TRBJ1-2, with D hard to call. The germline V gene has CDR1 MNHEY and CDR2 SMNVEV (reference sequence). The CDR3 covers 11 residues. V lost 6 bases, J lost 7 bases, and 9 bases lay in between. The chain's CDR3 is CASRTPAGYTF. The CDR3 DNA follows: TGTGCCAGCAGGACCCCCGCTGGCTACACCTTC.

In DNA, the CDR3 is TGTGCCAGCAGCTCGACAGGAAATAATTCACCCCTCCACTTT. This codes for CASSSTGNNSPLHF. V and J are TRBV7-9 and TRBJ1-6, with D possibly matching TRBD1 (6 bases). The CDR3 is 14 residues long. The V end lost 4 bases, the J end lost 5 bases, and 9 bases lay between the germline ends. CDR1 and CDR2 from the germline V gene are SEHNR and FQNEAQ (reference sequence).

The V call is TRBV27, the J call TRBJ2-6; D ambiguous. The CDR3 sequence is 16 residues long. Trimming removed 3 bases from V and 10 bases from J, with 19 bases in between. Germline assignment: CDR1 MNHEY and CDR2 SMNVEV (reference sequence). This CDR3 is CASSFPDGLQQNVLTF. The CDR3, as DNA: TGTGCCAGCAGTTTCCCCGACGGTTTGCAACAAAACGTCCTGACTTTC.

The rearrangement links TRBV6-1 to TRBJ1-5, with TRBD1 matching over 9 bases. Germline CDR1 and CDR2: MNHNS and SASEGT. This CDR3 contains 14 residues. Germline trimming cut 4 bases from V and 4 bases from J; bases unmatched to any gene: 2. Written as DNA, the CDR3 is TGTGCCAGCAGTGTGGGACAGGGAAATCAGCCCCAGCATTTT. It translates to CASSVGQGNQPQHF.